This TCR beta chain was recorded in a study of persistence of HIV-infected CD4 T cells. This was the immunoSEQ version 4 assay in survey mode. Produced via immunoSEQ multiplex PCR; TCRdb's table is partial and in-frame only. Of about 33,000 clones detected, approximately 78% appear once; the ten largest clones hold around 0.97%. Germline V lookup: CDR1 GTSNPN, CDR2 SVGIG (reference sequence). CDR3 size: 13 residues. The ends were cut back, 5 bases at V and 7 bases at J, with 14 bases in the middle. Comment on this clone: What it recognizes is unknown.

An overlapping HIV-1 Gag peptide pool stimulated these cells at 1 ug/peptide/mL. Sorted nonresponding memory CD4+ T cells were CD40L-negative, CD69-negative, CD45RO-high. Sequenced material: cultured CD4+ T cells from PBMCs, taken from a patient who received antiretroviral therapy. The clonotype comes from an adult with HIV. The donor label of this sample is uncertain. V gene TRBV30 combines with J gene TRBJ2-2; maybe TRBD1 (5 bases). CDR3 in DNA: TGTGCCTGGGGGGCACACCGGTTCGGGGAGCTGTTTTTT. This codes for CAWGAHRFGELFF.